Each of the 25 T cell receptor beta chains below was sequenced from the same sample in a study of blood T cell repertoires in COVID-19. Produced via immunoSEQ multiplex PCR; TCRdb's table is partial and in-frame only. The sample has about 15,000 clones, about 86% seen once. Sequenced: peripheral blood. Every receptor here comes from a human donor in a cohort sampled during active COVID-19.

The genes are TRBV6-6 and TRBJ2-1; TRBD2 aligns across 7 bases. The ends lost 2 bases at V and 6 bases at J; junction bases unmatched: 10. The germline gives CDR1 MNHNY, CDR2 SVGAGI (reference sequence). The CDR3 extends over 16 amino acids. Here the CDR3 DNA reads TGTGCCAGCAGTTACCGGCTACGGGAGGATAGCAATGAGCAGTTCTTC. This sequence encodes CASSYRLREDSNEQFF.

This sequence joins TRBV10-3 and TRBJ1-5; TRBD1 is a possible D gene (6 bases). The CDR3 extends over 13 amino acids. Germline assignment: CDR1 ENHRY and CDR2 SYGVKD. With 4 bases removed from V and 7 bases from J, the gap between germline ends came to 11 bases. The CDR3, as DNA: TGTGCCATCAGTGTACAGGGAACACAGCCCCAGCATTTT. It is translated as CAISVQGTQPQHF.

This chain uses TRBV4-3 with TRBJ2-2; D is unresolved. The CDR3 is made up of 14 amino acids. CDR1 and CDR2 from the germline V gene are LGHNA and YSLEER. V gave up 0 bases and J gave up 7 bases, with 9 bases separating them. CDR3 amino acids: CASSQEARGGELFF. CDR3 nucleotide sequence: TGCGCCAGCAGCCAAGAGGCCCGCGGCGGGGAGCTGTTTTTT.

V and J are TRBV25-1 and TRBJ1-6; no definite D call. Germline V gene sequence: CDR1 MGHDK, CDR2 SYGVNS. This CDR3 is 14 amino acids long. The V gene lost 6 bases and the J gene lost 10 bases, with 16 bases spanning the gap. CDR3 nucleotides: TGTGCCAGCAGGTCGGGCGGGAAAGGCTCACCCCTCCACTTT. Translating gives CASRSGGKGSPLHF.

This rearrangement joins TRBV7-9 to TRBJ2-1, with 10 bases fitting TRBD1. This CDR3 is built from 16 residues. Germline assignment: CDR1 SEHNR and CDR2 FQNEAQ (reference sequence). V trimming: 5 bases; J trimming: 3 bases; junction bases outside the gene matches: 7. CDR3 sequence: CASSQRQGANYNEQFF. CDR3 DNA: TGTGCCAGCAGCCAGAGACAGGGGGCAAACTACAATGAGCAGTTCTTC. Drawing the rest from reference TRBV7-9 and TRBJ2-1, the complete variable domain is DTGVSQNPRHKITKRGQNVTFRCDPISEHNRLYWYRQTLGQGPEFLTYFQNEAQLEKSRLLSDRFSAERPKGSFSTLEIQRTEQGDSAMYLCASSQRQGANYNEQFFGPGTRLTVL.

V and J are TRBV4-1 and TRBJ1-5; the match to TRBD1 covers 8 bases. Germline V CDR1 and CDR2: MGHRA, YSYEKL. Trimming took 2 bases from V and 7 from J; bases not matched to a gene: 4. The CDR3 extends over 14 amino acids. Here the CDR3 DNA reads TGCGCCAGCAGCCAATGGACAGGGAGGCAGCCCCAGCATTTT. The encoded protein is CASSQWTGRQPQHF.

The V gene is TRBV27, the J gene TRBJ2-2; a weak D match, TRBD2 (5 bases). Germline V lookup: CDR1 MNHEY, CDR2 SMNVEV (reference sequence). The CDR3 sequence is 17 residues long. V lost 2 bases and J 0 bases, leaving 13 bases between the germline ends. The CDR3 region has the DNA TGTGCCAGCAGTTTACTCCCTCTAGCTGCGAACACCGGGGAGCTGTTTTTT. Its translation is CASSLLPLAANTGELFF.

Notes on this clone: A junction end diverges from the germline sequence, so it may reflect a read error. V is TRBV19 and J is TRBJ1-5, with 8 nucleotides matching TRBD1. The CDR3 sequence is 15 residues long. Germline V CDR1 and CDR2: LNHDA, SQIVND (reference sequence). The CDR3 nucleotides are TGTGCCAGTAGTGTAGACAGGGGTGGCAATCAGCCCCAGCATTTT. Its protein product is CASSVDRGGNQPQHF. Full variable domain (missing parts from reference TRBV19 and TRBJ1-5): DGGITQSPKYLFRKEGQNVTLSCEQNLNHDAMYWYRQDPGQGLRLIYYSQIVNDFQKGDIAEGYSVSREKKESFPLTVTSAQKNPTAFYLCASSVDRGGNQPQHFGDGTRLSIL.

J is TRBJ1-1 and V is TRBV9; 11 positions match TRBD1. Looked up from germline, CDR1 is SGDLS and CDR2 is YYNGEE. This CDR3 has 15 residues. J gave up 5 bases and V 1 base, and 4 bases lay outside the gene matches. CDR3 protein: CASSVKGQGGTEAFF. The CDR3 DNA is TGTGCCAGCAGCGTAAAGGGACAGGGGGGAACTGAAGCTTTCTTT.

V usage is TRBV6-5 and J usage is TRBJ1-2; 11 nucleotides match TRBD1. Looked up from germline, CDR1 is MNHEY and CDR2 is SVGAGI. This CDR3 region has 16 residues. The trim removed 0 bases at V and 7 bases at J, leaving 7 bases unmatched. The CDR3 here is CASSYSRTGGLRGYTF. The CDR3 region has the DNA TGTGCCAGCAGTTACTCGAGGACAGGGGGCCTCCGTGGCTACACCTTC.

The chain couples TRBV9 to TRBJ2-1; weak D call: TRBD2 (6 bases). This CDR3 is built from 15 residues. V shed 0 bases and J shed 0 bases, with 7 bases lying between them. Germline V gives CDR1 SGDLS, CDR2 YYNGEE. The CDR3 nucleotides read TGTGCCAGCAGCGTAGGGCGGGACTCCTACAATGAGCAGTTCTTC. This sequence encodes CASSVGRDSYNEQFF.

This chain links TRBV19 with TRBJ2-6, with D unresolved. The germline CDR1 and CDR2 sequences are LNHDA and SQIVND (reference sequence). V gave up 6 bases and J gave up 0 bases, with 6 bases separating them. This CDR3 is built from 14 residues. The CDR3 region has the DNA TGTGCCAGTAGCAGTGTCTCTGGGGCCAACGTCCTGACTTTC. Protein sequence: CASSSVSGANVLTF.

J is TRBJ2-1 and V is TRBV7-9, with D perhaps TRBD2 (5 bases). The CDR3 runs 15 residues. V was cut by 5 bases and J by 3 bases, with 14 bases left in between. CDR1 is SEHNR, CDR2 FQNEAQ, per germline (reference sequence). This CDR3 is CASSAGNQNYNEQFF. CDR3 DNA: TGTGCCAGCAGCGCCGGGAACCAGAACTACAATGAGCAGTTCTTC.

This chain uses TRBV5-6 with TRBJ1-5, with a weak D call TRBD1 (5 bases). V was shortened by 4 bases and J by 2 bases, with 16 bases between the two germline ends. This CDR3 contains 16 residues. Germline CDR1 is SGHDT and CDR2 is YYEEEE. CDR3 in DNA: TGTGCCAGCAGCCCCGGGGGGGGTAGAGGCAATCAGCCCCAGCATTTT. Its protein product is CASSPGGGRGNQPQHF.

The table lists this clone with a count of one. CDR3 sequence (DNA): TGCGCCAGCAGCCGGGACAGGGGATACGAGCAGTACTTC. Protein product: CASSRDRGYEQYF. The chain joins TRBV5-1 to TRBJ2-7, with 10 bases that match TRBD1. With V trimmed by 4 bases and J by 4 bases, 2 bases remained unmatched. Germline V gene lookup returns CDR1 SGHRS and CDR2 YFSETQ. The CDR3 sequence is 13 residues long.

J is TRBJ1-6 and V is TRBV3-1 (or the pseudogene TRBV3-2); weak D call: TRBD1 (6 bases). Trimming left V 2 bases short and J 9 bases short, with 11 bases between. The germline V gene has CDR1 LGHDT and CDR2 YNNKEL (reference sequence). The CDR3 sequence is 14 residues long. CDR3 sequence (DNA): TGTGCCAGCAGCCAATGGGACAAAGCTTCACCCCTCCACTTT. Protein sequence: CASSQWDKASPLHF.

This chain's CDR3 is CAPQEAPYQPQHF. The CDR3 nucleotides are TGCGCCCCCCAGGAGGCCCCCTATCAGCCCCAGCATTTT. J is TRBJ1-5 and V is TRBV10-1; D ambiguous. The CDR3 loop spans 13 amino acids. Per the germline V gene, CDR1 is WNHNN and CDR2 is SYGVQD (reference sequence). Trimming took off 11 bases at V and 5 bases at J, with 16 bases between the two ends.

The rearrangement uses TRBV3-1 (or the pseudogene TRBV3-2) and TRBJ2-1; possibly TRBD2 for D (6 bases). Trimming cost V 3 bases and J 0 bases, with 12 bases left between them. This CDR3 is 16 amino acids long. Germline V gene data show CDR1 as LGHDT and CDR2 as YNNKEL (reference sequence). The CDR3 is CASSQDGAGSYNEQFF. The CDR3 nucleotides read TGTGCCAGCAGCCAGGACGGAGCGGGCTCCTACAATGAGCAGTTCTTC.

The chain employs TRBV5-4 and TRBJ2-1, with 8 nucleotides matching TRBD2. Germline trimming cut 0 bases from V and 6 bases from J; bases unmatched to any gene: 8. The CDR3 sequence is 16 residues long. Germline V gene sequence: CDR1 SGHNT, CDR2 YYREEE (reference sequence). As DNA, the CDR3 is TGTGCCAGCAGCTTGGGTGGTAGCGGGAAACCCAATGAGCAGTTCTTC. Translating it yields CASSLGGSGKPNEQFF.

The chain recombines TRBV5-1 with TRBJ2-7; 9 bases match TRBD1. Germline CDR1 reads SGHRS; CDR2 reads YFSETQ. The CDR3 spans 15 residues. The V gene end was trimmed by 3 bases and the J gene end by 5 bases; junction bases not matched to a gene: 9. CDR3 nucleotides: TGCGCCAGCAGCTGGGGACAGGGTCTTGAGAACGAGCAGTACTTC. Translated: CASSWGQGLENEQYF.

The rearrangement uses TRBV7-6 and TRBJ2-7; the D gene is possibly TRBD2 (6 bases). This CDR3 spans 13 amino acids. The germline CDR1 and CDR2 sequences are SGHVS and FNYEAQ. V shed 1 base and J shed 7 bases, with 11 bases lying between them. CDR3 sequence: CASSLEAGREQYF. The CDR3 DNA reads as TGTGCCAGCAGCTTAGAGGCGGGACGGGAGCAGTACTTC.

The genes are TRBV6-2 or TRBV6-3 and TRBJ2-2; 7 positions agree with TRBD2. V lost 2 bases to trimming and J lost 5 bases; unmatched junction nucleotides: 8. The CDR3 length is 16 residues. The germline gives CDR1 MNHEY, CDR2 SVGEGT. The CDR3 here is CASSYMAGEGTGELFF. Written as DNA, the CDR3 is TGTGCCAGCAGTTACATGGCGGGAGAGGGTACCGGGGAGCTGTTTTTT.

This clone was observed a handful of times. This rearrangement joins TRBV4-2 to TRBJ1-1; 9 bases align to TRBD1. CDR1 LGHNA and CDR2 YNFKEQ come from the germline V gene. Losses at the gene ends were 2 bases for V and 6 bases for J; bases not matched to a gene: 16. The CDR3 loop spans 18 amino acids. DNA of the CDR3: TGTGCCAGCAGCCAAAAATTCCTTATTGGGACAGGGTCCTCTGAAGCTTTCTTT. The encoded protein is CASSQKFLIGTGSSEAFF.

V gene TRBV6-5 combines with J gene TRBJ2-7, with 8 bases that match TRBD1. Germline CDR1 is MNHEY and CDR2 is SVGAGI. After removal of 6 bases from V and 5 bases from J, the junction contained 6 bases not matched to a gene. The CDR3 is 13 residues long. CDR3 nucleotide sequence: TGTGCCAGCAGCCGGACAGGGTTCGACGAGCAGTACTTC. Protein: CASSRTGFDEQYF.

The rearrangement links TRBV7-3 to TRBJ2-3; D may be TRBD2 (5 bases). The CDR3 has 16 residues. The germline V gene has CDR1 SGHTA and CDR2 FQGTGA. V lost 2 bases and J 5 bases, leaving 17 bases between the germline ends. The CDR3 region is CASSLGSTGFGDTQYF. In DNA form, the CDR3 reads TGTGCCAGCAGCTTAGGGTCCACGGGGTTCGGAGATACGCAGTATTTT.